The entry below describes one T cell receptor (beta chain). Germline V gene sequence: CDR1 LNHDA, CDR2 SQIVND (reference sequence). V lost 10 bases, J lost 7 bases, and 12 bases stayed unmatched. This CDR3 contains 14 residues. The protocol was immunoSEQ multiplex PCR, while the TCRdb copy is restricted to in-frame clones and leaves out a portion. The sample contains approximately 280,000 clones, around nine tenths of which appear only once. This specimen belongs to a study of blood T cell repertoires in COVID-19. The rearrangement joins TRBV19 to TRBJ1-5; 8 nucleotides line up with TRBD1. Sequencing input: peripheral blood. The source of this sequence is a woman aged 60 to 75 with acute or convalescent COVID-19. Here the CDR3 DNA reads TGTGCCACTAGACCGGGACAGGTTAACCAGCCCCAGCATTTT. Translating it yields CATRPGQVNQPQHF.